These 27 T cell receptor beta chains were all obtained from the same sample, sequenced in a study of beta chain features in type 1 diabetes (dated by TCRdb to the late 2010s). General findings and caveats noted by the study authors: A moderate but significant shortening of TCRB CDR3 length was observed in type 1 diabetes patients in all four CD4+ subsets.

Their cognate antigens are unknown. Libraries were built with the immunoSEQ multiplex PCR assay. The High Capacity cDNA Reverse Transcription Kit was used to reverse transcribe all of the isolated RNA, meaning that expressed TCRB transcripts were what got sequenced. Imported from immuneACCESS, the table was reduced by TCRdb to in-frame sequences with V and J called. These copies leave out some clones; in studies compared against another copy, an unresolved V gene accounts for under half, and the cause of the remainder is not known. The sample profile shows around 650,000 clones; roughly an eighth of them were found once. Jointly, the top ten make up 0.095% to 0.15% of the sample. The sequencing sample was made of naive CD4+ T cells from blood. The cell subset or site label on this specimen signifies: true naive CD4+ T cells. All receptors come from a man younger than 40 with type 1 diabetes.

The V and J genes are TRBV18 and TRBJ2-7; 10 nucleotides match TRBD2. Germline V gene sequence: CDR1 KGHSH, CDR2 LQKENI. The CDR3 totals 16 residues. Trimming at V came to 6 bases and at J to 0 bases, leaving 8 bases not matched to a gene. The DNA for the CDR3 is TGTGCCAGCTCCCTTTCAGCGGGGGGGACCTCCTACGAGCAGTACTTC. Translation: CASSLSAGGTSYEQYF.

This chain connects TRBV29-1 to TRBJ2-2; either TRBD1 or TRBD2 may supply D (6 bases each). CDR1 and CDR2 from the germline V gene are SQVTM and ANQGSEA. The CDR3 runs 15 residues. The V end was cut by 5 bases, the J end by 1 base, with 14 bases between. In DNA form, the CDR3 reads TGCAGCGTTCTCTTCCGGGGGCGGAACACCGGGGAGCTGTTTTTT. Translated, it gives CSVLFRGRNTGELFF.

The V gene is TRBV19, the J gene TRBJ1-2, with D unresolved. Germline assignment: CDR1 LNHDA and CDR2 SQIVND (reference sequence). The CDR3 is 14 amino acids. V was pared by 0 bases and J by 4 bases, with 9 bases between. CDR3 nucleotide sequence: TGTGCCAGTAGTATAGATCAAGTGGTCTATGGCTACACCTTC. Translated: CASSIDQVVYGYTF.

There are a few counts of this clone. This sequence joins TRBV18 and TRBJ2-1; no clear D. Germline lookup yields CDR1 KGHSH and CDR2 LQKENI. V lost 0 bases and J lost 5, with 8 bases in between. This CDR3 is built from 14 residues. CDR3 sequence: CASSPPSVNNEQFF. CDR3 nucleotide sequence: TGTGCCAGCTCACCACCGTCCGTAAACAATGAGCAGTTCTTC.

This clone was observed a few times. This chain links TRBV14 with TRBJ1-4, with D unresolved. There are 13 residues in the CDR3. Germline CDR1 SGHDN, CDR2 FVKESK. V lost 4 bases and J 4 bases, leaving 7 bases between the germline ends. Written as DNA, the CDR3 is TGTGCCAGCAGCCGGGCCCTTAATGAAAAACTGTTTTTT. It codes for CASSRALNEKLFF.

The chain has TRBV28 and TRBJ1-5; D call uncertain. Germline CDR1 MDHEN, CDR2 SYDVKM. The germline V and J ends were trimmed by 5 bases and 2 bases, with 10 bases remaining between them. This CDR3 contains 14 residues. In DNA, the CDR3 is TGTGCCAGCAGTCCGGCCCTGGGCAATCAGCCCCAGCATTTT. Residues: CASSPALGNQPQHF.

This clone was seen a few times. The CDR3, as DNA: TGCGCCAGCAGCTTATCTCTCGGGGCCTCCTACAATGAGCAGTTCTTC. The encoded protein is CASSLSLGASYNEQFF. The chain links TRBV5-1 to TRBJ2-1, with D tentatively TRBD1 or TRBD2 (5 bases each). This CDR3 spans 16 amino acids. V dropped 2 bases and J dropped 0 bases, with 12 bases sitting between them. Germline V CDR1 and CDR2: SGHRS, YFSETQ.

The chain has TRBV18 and TRBJ2-7; TRBD1 aligns across 9 bases. Germline values: CDR1 KGHSH, CDR2 LQKENI. The CDR3 is 17 amino acids. J gave up 3 bases and V 2 bases, and 11 bases lay outside the gene matches. CDR3 sequence (DNA): TGTGCCAGCTCACCAATACAGGGGGCGATGACAGGCTACGAGCAGTACTTC. It is translated as CASSPIQGAMTGYEQYF.

This clone showed up just a few times. The genes are TRBV9 and TRBJ1-3, with D hard to call. Germline lookup yields CDR1 SGDLS and CDR2 YYNGEE. This CDR3 region has 13 residues. V gave up 1 base and J gave up 10 bases, with 12 bases separating them. DNA of the CDR3: TGTGCCAGCAGCGTATGGGTTGGGGAAACCATATATTTT. Residues: CASSVWVGETIYF.

The J gene is TRBJ1-2, the V gene TRBV7-9; no clear D gene. The germline V gene encodes CDR1 SEHNR and CDR2 FQNEAQ (reference sequence). The CDR3 consists of 12 residues. V lost 2 bases and J 6 bases, leaving 7 bases between the germline ends. For the CDR3, the DNA is TGTGCCAGCAGCTTACGAAGCGATGGCTACACCTTC. Its protein is CASSLRSDGYTF.

The chain has TRBV9 and TRBJ1-2; 7 bases fit TRBD1. Germline V gene data show CDR1 as SGDLS and CDR2 as YYNGEE. The J segment lost 8 bases and the V segment lost 4 bases, leaving 11 bases of the junction unmatched. The CDR3 consists of 14 residues. CDR3 bases: TGTGCCAGCAGCTTCGGACAGGCCATGGGGGGCTACACCTTC. Amino acid sequence: CASSFGQAMGGYTF.

This clone has only a few counts. The chain combines TRBV7-9 with TRBJ2-7; D call uncertain. The CDR3 has 14 residues. The V end was cut by 6 bases, the J end by 4 bases, with 16 bases between. Germline values: CDR1 SEHNR, CDR2 FQNEAQ (reference sequence). CDR3 nucleotide sequence: TGTGCCAGCAGTATCGACATTCCGTCGTACGAGCAGTACTTC. It specifies CASSIDIPSYEQYF.

This chain uses TRBV7-3 with TRBJ1-1, with 8 bases aligning to TRBD1. CDR3 length: 12 amino acids. The J segment lost 6 bases and the V segment lost 5 bases, leaving 2 bases of the junction unmatched. Germline V gives CDR1 SGHTA, CDR2 FQGTGA. The CDR3: CASSPGGPEAFF. CDR3 bases: TGTGCCAGCAGCCCAGGGGGCCCTGAAGCTTTCTTT.

The gene calls are TRBV11-2 and TRBJ1-2; weak D call: TRBD1 (6 bases). Germline V gives CDR1 SGHAT, CDR2 FQNNGV. The V gene lost 1 base and the J gene lost 5 bases, with 8 bases spanning the gap. There are 13 residues in the CDR3. CDR3 DNA: TGTGCCAGCAGCTTAGGACAGGAGTATGGCTACACCTTC. Its translation: CASSLGQEYGYTF.

There are a few counts of this clone. The rearrangement links TRBV6-6 to TRBJ1-5; no reliable D call. Germline values: CDR1 MNHNY, CDR2 SVGAGI (reference sequence). This CDR3 has 14 amino acids. V was shortened by 4 bases and J by 0 bases, with 7 bases between the two germline ends. The DNA of the CDR3 is TGTGCCAGCAGTTTAGAGGTTAGCAATCAGCCCCAGCATTTT. Protein sequence: CASSLEVSNQPQHF.

In its sample, this clone was seen a few times. The chain joins TRBV29-1 to TRBJ1-1; 7 nucleotides match TRBD1. The germline gives CDR1 SQVTM, CDR2 ANQGSEA. This CDR3 region has 14 residues. V dropped 5 bases and J dropped 1; count of bases not matched to a gene: 7. The CDR3 sequence is CSVTTGQANTEAFF. CDR3 DNA sequence: TGCAGCGTTACAACCGGACAGGCGAACACTGAAGCTTTCTTT.

This sequence joins TRBV10-1 and TRBJ1-2, with D maybe TRBD1 (5 bases). Germline CDR1 reads WNHNN; CDR2 reads SYGVQD (reference sequence). The ends were cut back, 0 bases at V and 8 bases at J, with 13 bases in the middle. The CDR3 length is 14 residues. The CDR3 is CASSESITGSGYTF. CDR3 coding DNA: TGCGCCAGCAGTGAGTCGATAACAGGCTCAGGCTACACCTTC.

This clone was recorded a few times. V usage is TRBV4-3 and J usage is TRBJ1-2; D gene ambiguous. Germline-derived CDR1 and CDR2 are LGHNA and YSLEER. Deletions cut 0 bases from V and 3 bases from J, with 11 bases between. CDR3 size: 15 residues. The CDR3 sequence is CASSQDISSYYGYTF. The CDR3 DNA is TGCGCCAGCAGCCAAGATATAAGCAGCTACTATGGCTACACCTTC.

The rearrangement links TRBV29-1 to TRBJ2-7; D is possibly TRBD2 (6 bases). Germline CDR1 reads SQVTM; CDR2 reads ANQGSEA. This CDR3 has 13 amino acids. V lost 7 bases, J lost 3 bases, and 16 bases lay in between. CDR3 residues: CSGTTSSGYEQYF. CDR3 in DNA: TGCAGCGGTACGACTAGTTCGGGCTACGAGCAGTACTTC.

The rearrangement uses TRBV5-6 and TRBJ2-5; D is uncertain. V gave up 7 bases and J gave up 7 bases, with 20 bases separating them. This CDR3 is built from 14 residues. Germline loops: CDR1 SGHDT, CDR2 YYEEEE. Here the CDR3 DNA reads TGTGCCAGCGCTGGATTGACCCGCGGAGTGACCCAGTACTTC. It yields the protein CASAGLTRGVTQYF.

This clone turned up a few times. The chain has TRBV5-4 and TRBJ2-6, with D uncertain. Trimming shortened V by 4 bases and J by 0 bases, and 8 bases separated the two germline ends. Germline V gene data show CDR1 as SGHNT and CDR2 as YYREEE (reference sequence). The CDR3 runs to 15 residues. The CDR3 region is CASSPISSGANVLTF. CDR3 nucleotides: TGTGCCAGCAGCCCTATTTCCTCTGGGGCCAACGTCCTGACTTTC.

This chain uses TRBV19 with TRBJ2-5; perhaps TRBD2 as D (5 bases). V was shortened by 7 bases and J by 5 bases, with 17 bases between the two germline ends. The CDR3 sequence is 14 residues long. Germline V gene lookup returns CDR1 LNHDA and CDR2 SQIVND (reference sequence). Written as DNA, the CDR3 is TGTGCCAGTACCCCAACCGGGGTCTCTGAGACCCAGTACTTC. Its translation is CASTPTGVSETQYF. Complete variable domain (other parts from reference TRBV19 and TRBJ2-5): DGGITQSPKYLFRKEGQNVTLSCEQNLNHDAMYWYRQDPGQGLRLIYYSQIVNDFQKGDIAEGYSVSREKKESFPLTVTSAQKNPTAFYLCASTPTGVSETQYFGPGTRLLVL.

This clone was detected a few times. The rearrangement joins TRBV6-1 to TRBJ2-7; 7 bases are a match to TRBD1. CDR1 is MNHNS and CDR2 is SASEGT in the germline V gene. The CDR3 length is 16 residues. J gave up 2 bases and V 4 bases, and 11 bases lay outside the gene matches. CDR3 loop: CASSGKGTVNTYEQYF. The DNA for the CDR3 is TGTGCCAGCAGTGGGAAAGGGACAGTCAACACCTACGAGCAGTACTTC.

This clone was found a few times. The chain combines TRBV7-8 with TRBJ1-2; no clear D. The CDR3 is 11 residues long. V was trimmed by 1 base and J by 6 bases, leaving 3 bases between them. Germline loops: CDR1 SGHVS, CDR2 FQNEAQ. The CDR3 is CASSLEDGYTF. DNA of the CDR3: TGTGCCAGCAGCTTAGAGGATGGCTACACCTTC.

This clone has just a few counts. This CDR3 reads CASSSPGSTDTQYF. CDR3 sequence (DNA): TGCGCCAGCAGCTCCCCAGGGAGCACAGATACGCAGTATTTT. The genes are TRBV5-1 and TRBJ2-3, with D possibly matching TRBD1 (5 bases). Trimming shortened V by 3 bases and J by 0 bases, and 8 bases separated the two germline ends. The germline V gene has CDR1 SGHRS and CDR2 YFSETQ. This CDR3 comprises 14 residues.

This clone appeared a few times. The chain combines TRBV7-6 with TRBJ2-3; D possibly corresponds to TRBD2 (5 bases). The CDR3 extends over 12 amino acids. Trimming stripped 5 bases from V and 11 bases from J, with 14 bases between. Germline assignment: CDR1 SGHVS and CDR2 FNYEAQ. The CDR3, as DNA: TGTGCCAGCAGCCGAGAGGGCCAGAGGCAGTATTTT. Translation gives CASSREGQRQYF.

The J gene is TRBJ1-4, the V gene TRBV28; the match to TRBD1 covers 9 bases. The CDR3 consists of 14 residues. In germline, CDR1 is MDHEN, CDR2 SYDVKM. J gave up 8 bases and V 6 bases, and 7 bases lay outside the gene matches. Here the CDR3 DNA reads TGTGCCAGCAGCCTGGGACAGGGAAGCGAAAAACTGTTTTTT. This sequence encodes CASSLGQGSEKLFF.